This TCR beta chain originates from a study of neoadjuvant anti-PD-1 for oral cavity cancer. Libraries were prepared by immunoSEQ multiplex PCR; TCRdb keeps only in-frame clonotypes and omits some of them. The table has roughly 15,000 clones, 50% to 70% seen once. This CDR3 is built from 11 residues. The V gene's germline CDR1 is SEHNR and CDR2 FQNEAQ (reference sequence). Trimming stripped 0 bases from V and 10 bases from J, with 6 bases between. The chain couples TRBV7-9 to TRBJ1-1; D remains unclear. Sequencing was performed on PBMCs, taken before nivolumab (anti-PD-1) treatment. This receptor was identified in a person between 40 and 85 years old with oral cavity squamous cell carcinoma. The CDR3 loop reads CASSLARGAFF. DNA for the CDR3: TGTGCCAGCAGCTTAGCCCGGGGAGCTTTCTTT.